Listed here is a single T cell receptor (beta chain). The antigen is unknown. These data originate in a study of Ad26.COV2.S vaccination and SARS-CoV-2 variants. Whole-study context: Participants got Ad26.COV2.S intramuscularly, once or twice 56 days apart. Study-level results: Responses of T cells in total may have been underestimated by the TCR breadth and depth analyses. Recipients of either vaccine or placebo displayed similar breadth of non-spike TCRs.

The treatment here: around 19 received Ad26.COV2.S at low or high dose, single or two shots; about 5 received placebo; per-sample allocation not given. Vaccine and placebo recipients were sampled on day 63 after the first injection. Built on an Ad26 vector, the vaccine expressed Wuhan-strain SARS-CoV-2 spike. The data were produced by immunoSEQ multiplex PCR, yet TCRdb's version contains in-frame clones alone and is incomplete. The sample lists about 480,000 clones; 87% were seen once. The TCR comes from a person aged 18-65 years who received the Ad26.COV2.S COVID-19 vaccine or a placebo. The specimen was peripheral blood, collected in a trial of Ad26.COV2.S vaccine versus placebo.

CDR3 sequence (DNA): TGCGCCAGCAGGCTGGGGGACGAGCAGTACTTC. It specifies CASRLGDEQYF. The J gene is TRBJ2-7, the V gene TRBV5-1, with D perhaps TRBD1 or TRBD2 (5 bases each). The CDR3 length is 11 residues. V lost 5 bases, J lost 5 bases, and 8 bases lay in between. Germline CDR1 is SGHRS and CDR2 is YFSETQ.